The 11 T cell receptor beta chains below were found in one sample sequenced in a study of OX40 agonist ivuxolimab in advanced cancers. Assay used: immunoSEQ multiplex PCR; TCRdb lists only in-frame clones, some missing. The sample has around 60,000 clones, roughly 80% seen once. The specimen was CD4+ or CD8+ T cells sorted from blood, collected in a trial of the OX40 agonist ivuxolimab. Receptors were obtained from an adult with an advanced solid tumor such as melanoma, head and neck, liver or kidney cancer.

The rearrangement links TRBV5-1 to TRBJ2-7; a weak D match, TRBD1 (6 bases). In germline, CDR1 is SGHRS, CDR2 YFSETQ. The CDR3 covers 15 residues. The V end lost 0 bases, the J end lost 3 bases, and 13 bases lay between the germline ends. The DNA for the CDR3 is TGCGCCAGCAGCTTGGAAGGGGGAGACGACTACGAGCAGTACGTC. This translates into CASSLEGGDDYEQYV.

The CDR3 loop is CASSQGGGQNTEAFF. The CDR3, as DNA: TGTGCCAGCAGCCAAGGTGGAGGGCAGAACACTGAAGCTTTCTTT. The rearrangement links TRBV4-2 to TRBJ1-1; D remains unclear. CDR1 and CDR2 from the germline V gene are LGHNA and YNFKEQ. Trimming took 1 base from V and 1 from J, leaving 10 bases between them. The CDR3 loop spans 15 amino acids.

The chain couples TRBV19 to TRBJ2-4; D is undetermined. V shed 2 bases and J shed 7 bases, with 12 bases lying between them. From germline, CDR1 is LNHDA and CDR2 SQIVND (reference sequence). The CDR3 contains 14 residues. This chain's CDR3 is CASSISADPNIQYF. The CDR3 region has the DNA TGTGCCAGTAGTATAAGCGCGGACCCTAACATTCAGTACTTC.

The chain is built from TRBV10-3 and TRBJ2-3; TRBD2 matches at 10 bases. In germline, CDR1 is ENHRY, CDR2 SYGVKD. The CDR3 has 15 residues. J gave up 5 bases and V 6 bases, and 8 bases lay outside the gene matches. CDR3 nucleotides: TGTGCCATCAGCGGTCTAGCGGGAGCAGTAGATACGCAGTATTTT. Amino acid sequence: CAISGLAGAVDTQYF.

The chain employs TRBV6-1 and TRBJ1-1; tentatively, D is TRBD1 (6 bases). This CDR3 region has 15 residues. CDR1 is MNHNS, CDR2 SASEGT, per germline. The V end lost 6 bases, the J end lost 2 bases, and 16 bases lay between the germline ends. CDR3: CASSILDSSNTEAFF. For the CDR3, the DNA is TGTGCCAGCAGCATCCTGGACAGTTCAAACACTGAAGCTTTCTTT.

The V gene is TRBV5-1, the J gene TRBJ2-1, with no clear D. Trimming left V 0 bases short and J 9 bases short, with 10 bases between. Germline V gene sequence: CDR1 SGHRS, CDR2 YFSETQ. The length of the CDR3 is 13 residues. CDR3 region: CASSLEGAAEQFF. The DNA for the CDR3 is TGCGCCAGCAGCTTGGAAGGAGCAGCTGAGCAGTTCTTC.

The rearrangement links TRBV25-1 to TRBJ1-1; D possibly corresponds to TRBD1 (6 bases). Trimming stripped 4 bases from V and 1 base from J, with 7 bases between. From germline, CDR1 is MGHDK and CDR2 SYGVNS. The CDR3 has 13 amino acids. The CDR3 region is CASSGQANTEAFF. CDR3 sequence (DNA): TGTGCCAGCAGTGGACAGGCGAACACTGAAGCTTTCTTT.

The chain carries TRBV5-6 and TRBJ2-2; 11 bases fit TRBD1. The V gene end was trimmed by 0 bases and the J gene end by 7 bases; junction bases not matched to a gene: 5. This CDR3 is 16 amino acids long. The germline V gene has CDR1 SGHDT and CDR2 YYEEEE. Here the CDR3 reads CASSLGGTGGYGELFF. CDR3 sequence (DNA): TGTGCCAGCAGCTTGGGAGGGACAGGGGGATACGGGGAGCTGTTTTTT.

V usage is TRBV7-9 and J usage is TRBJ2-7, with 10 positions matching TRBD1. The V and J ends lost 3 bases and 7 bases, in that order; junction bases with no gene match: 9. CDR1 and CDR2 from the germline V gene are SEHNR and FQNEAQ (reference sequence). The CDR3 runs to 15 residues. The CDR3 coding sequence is TGTGCCAGCAGCTTTTGGACAGGGGGGTCGGAGGAGCAGTACGTC. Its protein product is CASSFWTGGSEEQYV.

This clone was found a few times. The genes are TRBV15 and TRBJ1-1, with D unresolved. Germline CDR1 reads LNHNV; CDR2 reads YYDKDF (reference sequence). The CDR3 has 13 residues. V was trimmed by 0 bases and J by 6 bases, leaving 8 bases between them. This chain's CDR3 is CATSRDTWPEAFF. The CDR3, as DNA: TGTGCCACCAGCAGAGATACCTGGCCTGAAGCTTTCTTT.

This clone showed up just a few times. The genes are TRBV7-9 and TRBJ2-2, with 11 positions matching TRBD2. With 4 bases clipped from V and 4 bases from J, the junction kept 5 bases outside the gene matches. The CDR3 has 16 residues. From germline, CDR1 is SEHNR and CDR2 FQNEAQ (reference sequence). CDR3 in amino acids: CASSSTSGRGTGELFF. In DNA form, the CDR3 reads TGTGCCAGCAGCTCCACTAGCGGGAGAGGCACCGGGGAGCTGTTTTTT.